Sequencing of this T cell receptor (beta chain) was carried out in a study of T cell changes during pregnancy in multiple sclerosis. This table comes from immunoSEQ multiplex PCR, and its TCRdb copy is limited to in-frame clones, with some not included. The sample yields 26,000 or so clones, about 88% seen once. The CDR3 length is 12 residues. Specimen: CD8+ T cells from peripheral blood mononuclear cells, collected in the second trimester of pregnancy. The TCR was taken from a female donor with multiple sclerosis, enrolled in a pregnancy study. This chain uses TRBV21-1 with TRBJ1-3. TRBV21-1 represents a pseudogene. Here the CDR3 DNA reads TGTGCCACCAATAGCTCTGGAAACACCATATATTTT. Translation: CATNSSGNTIYF.